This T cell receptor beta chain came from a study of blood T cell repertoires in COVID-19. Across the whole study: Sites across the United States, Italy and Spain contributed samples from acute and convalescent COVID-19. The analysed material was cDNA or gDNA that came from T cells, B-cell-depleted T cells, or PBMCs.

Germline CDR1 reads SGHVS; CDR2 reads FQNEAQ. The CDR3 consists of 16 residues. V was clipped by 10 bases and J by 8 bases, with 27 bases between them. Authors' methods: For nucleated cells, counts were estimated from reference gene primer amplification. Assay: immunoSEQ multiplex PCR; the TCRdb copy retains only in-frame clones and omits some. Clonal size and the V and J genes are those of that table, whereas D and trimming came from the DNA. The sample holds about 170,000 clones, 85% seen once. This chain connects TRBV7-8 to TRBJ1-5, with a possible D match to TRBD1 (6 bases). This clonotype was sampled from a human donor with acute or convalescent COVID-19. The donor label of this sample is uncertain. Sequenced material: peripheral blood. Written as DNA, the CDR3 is TGTGCCACGGCTACCGCCGGGGCAGGGGTTCATGAGCCCCAGCATTTT. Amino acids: CATATAGAGVHEPQHF.